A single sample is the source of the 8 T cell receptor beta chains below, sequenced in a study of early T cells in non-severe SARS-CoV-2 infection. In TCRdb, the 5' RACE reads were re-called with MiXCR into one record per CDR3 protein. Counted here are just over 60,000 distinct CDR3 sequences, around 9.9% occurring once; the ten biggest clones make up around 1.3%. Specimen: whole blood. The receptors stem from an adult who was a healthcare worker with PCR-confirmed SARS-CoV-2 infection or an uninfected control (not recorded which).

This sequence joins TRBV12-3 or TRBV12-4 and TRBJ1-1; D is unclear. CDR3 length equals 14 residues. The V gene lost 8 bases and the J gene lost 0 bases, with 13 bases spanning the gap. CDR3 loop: CASRPRRMNTEAFF. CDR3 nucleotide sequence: TGTGCCAGCCGGCCCCGCAGAATGAACACTGAAGCTTTCTTT.

The CDR3, as DNA: TGTGCCAGCAGCTTAGTTAGGGGGACAAAAGCCTACGAGCAGTACGTC. Its translation: CASSLVRGTKAYEQYV. This chain uses TRBV7-9 with TRBJ2-7; D may be TRBD1 (6 bases). Trimming took off 1 base at V and 2 bases at J, with 15 bases between the two ends. CDR1 is SEHNR, CDR2 FQNEAQ, per germline (reference sequence). The CDR3 covers 16 residues.

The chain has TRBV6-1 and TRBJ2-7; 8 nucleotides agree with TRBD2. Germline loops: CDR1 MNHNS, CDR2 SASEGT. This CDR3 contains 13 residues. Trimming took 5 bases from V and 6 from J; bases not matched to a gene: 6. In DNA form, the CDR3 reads TGTGCCAGCAGTTTCCGGACTAGCAGCGAGCAGTACGTC. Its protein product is CASSFRTSSEQYV.

CDR3 loop: CASSLEIGGSPLHF. Written as DNA, the CDR3 is TGTGCCAGCAGCTTAGAAATCGGAGGTTCACCCCTCCACTTT. The rearrangement links TRBV11-2 to TRBJ1-6; D is undetermined. Between the trimmed V and J ends, which lost 0 bases and 9 bases, there was a span of 9 bases. The CDR3 runs 14 residues. CDR1 and CDR2 (germline): SGHAT, FQNNGV.

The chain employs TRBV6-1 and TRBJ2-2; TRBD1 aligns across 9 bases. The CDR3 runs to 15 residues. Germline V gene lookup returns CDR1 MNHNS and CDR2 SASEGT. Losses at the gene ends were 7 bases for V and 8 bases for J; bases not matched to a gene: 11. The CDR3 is CASTYSGTGQGELFF. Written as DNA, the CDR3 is TGTGCCAGCACTTATTCAGGGACAGGGCAAGGGGAGCTGTTTTTT.

The CDR3 reads CASSYSTGNYGYTF. CDR3 bases: TGTGCCAGCAGTTACTCGACAGGAAACTATGGCTACACCTTC. V and J are TRBV6-5 and TRBJ1-2; tentative D call: TRBD1 (6 bases). The CDR3 is 14 residues long. The V gene lost 0 bases and the J gene lost 2 bases, with 7 bases spanning the gap. From germline, CDR1 is MNHEY and CDR2 SVGAGI.

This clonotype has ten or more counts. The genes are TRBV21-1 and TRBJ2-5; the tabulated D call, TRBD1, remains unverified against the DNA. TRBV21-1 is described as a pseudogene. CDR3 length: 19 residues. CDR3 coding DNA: TGTGCCAGCAGGGGGGGCACTCAGTTTACAGTCGGTCACCAAGAGACCCAGTACTTC. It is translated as CASRGGTQFTVGHQETQYF.

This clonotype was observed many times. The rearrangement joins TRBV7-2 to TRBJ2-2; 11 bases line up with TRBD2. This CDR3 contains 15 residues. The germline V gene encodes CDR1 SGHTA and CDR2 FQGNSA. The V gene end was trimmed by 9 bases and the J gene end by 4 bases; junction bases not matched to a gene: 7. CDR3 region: CASRLAGKATGELFF. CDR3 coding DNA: TGTGCCAGTAGACTAGCGGGGAAAGCCACCGGGGAGCTGTTTTTT.